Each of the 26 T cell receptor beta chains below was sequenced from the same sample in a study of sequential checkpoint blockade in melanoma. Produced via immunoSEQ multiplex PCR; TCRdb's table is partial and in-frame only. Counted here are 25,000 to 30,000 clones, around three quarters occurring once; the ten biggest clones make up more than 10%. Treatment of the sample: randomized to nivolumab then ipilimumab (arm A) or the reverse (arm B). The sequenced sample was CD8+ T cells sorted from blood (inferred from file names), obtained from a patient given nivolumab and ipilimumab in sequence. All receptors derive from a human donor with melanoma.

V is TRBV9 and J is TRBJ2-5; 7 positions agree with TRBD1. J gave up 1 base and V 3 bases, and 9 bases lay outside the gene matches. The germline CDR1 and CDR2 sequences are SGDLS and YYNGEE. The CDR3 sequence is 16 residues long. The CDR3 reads CASSATTGDIQETQYF. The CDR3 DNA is TGTGCCAGCAGCGCCACTACAGGGGACATCCAAGAGACCCAGTACTTC.

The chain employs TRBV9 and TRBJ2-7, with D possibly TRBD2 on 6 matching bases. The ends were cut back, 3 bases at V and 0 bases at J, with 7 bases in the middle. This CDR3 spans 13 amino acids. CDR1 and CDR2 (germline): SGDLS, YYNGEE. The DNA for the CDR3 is TGTGCCAGCAGCGGGGGGGTCTCCTACGAGCAGTACTTC. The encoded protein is CASSGGVSYEQYF. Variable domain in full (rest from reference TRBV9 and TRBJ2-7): DSGVTQTPKHLITATGQRVTLRCSPRSGDLSVYWYQQSLDQGLQFLIQYYNGEERAKGNILERFSAQQFPDLHSELNLSSLELGDSALYFCASSGGVSYEQYFGPGTRLTVT.

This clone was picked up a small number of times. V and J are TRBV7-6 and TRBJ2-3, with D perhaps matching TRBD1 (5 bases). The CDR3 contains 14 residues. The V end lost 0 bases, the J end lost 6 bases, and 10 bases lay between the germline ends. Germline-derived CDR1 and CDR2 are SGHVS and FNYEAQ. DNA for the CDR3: TGTGCCAGCAGCTTAGCGGGGCCTGGGGATACGCAGTATTTT. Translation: CASSLAGPGDTQYF. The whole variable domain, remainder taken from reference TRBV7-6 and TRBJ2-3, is GAGVSQSPRYKVTKRGQDVALRCDPISGHVSLYWYRQALGQGPEFLTYFNYEAQQDKSGLPNDRFSAERPEGSISTLTIQRTEQRDSAMYRCASSLAGPGDTQYFGPGTRLTVL.

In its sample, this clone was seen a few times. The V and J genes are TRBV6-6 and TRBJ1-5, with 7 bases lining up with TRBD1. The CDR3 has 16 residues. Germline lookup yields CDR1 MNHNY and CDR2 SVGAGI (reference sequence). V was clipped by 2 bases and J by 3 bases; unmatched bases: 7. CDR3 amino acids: CASSYTGTEANQPQHF. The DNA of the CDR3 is TGTGCCAGCAGTTACACCGGGACAGAGGCCAATCAGCCCCAGCATTTT.

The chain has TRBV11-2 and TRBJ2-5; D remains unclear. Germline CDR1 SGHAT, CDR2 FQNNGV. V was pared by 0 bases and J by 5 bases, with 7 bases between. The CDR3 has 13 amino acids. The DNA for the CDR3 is TGTGCCAGCAGCTTAGATCCCTTGGAGACCCAGTACTTC. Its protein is CASSLDPLETQYF.

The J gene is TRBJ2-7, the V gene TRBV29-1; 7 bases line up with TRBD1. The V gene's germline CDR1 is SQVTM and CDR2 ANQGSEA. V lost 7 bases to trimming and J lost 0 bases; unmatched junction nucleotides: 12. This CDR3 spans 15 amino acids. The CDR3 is CSASIRGMSSYEQYF. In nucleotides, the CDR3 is TGCAGCGCATCTATCAGGGGGATGAGCTCCTACGAGCAGTACTTC.

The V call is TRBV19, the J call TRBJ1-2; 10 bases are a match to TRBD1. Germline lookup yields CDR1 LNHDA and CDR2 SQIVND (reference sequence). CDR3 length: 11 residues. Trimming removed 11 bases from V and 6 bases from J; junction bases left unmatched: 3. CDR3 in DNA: TGTGCCGGGACAGGGGAGGATGGCTACACCTTC. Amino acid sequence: CAGTGEDGYTF.

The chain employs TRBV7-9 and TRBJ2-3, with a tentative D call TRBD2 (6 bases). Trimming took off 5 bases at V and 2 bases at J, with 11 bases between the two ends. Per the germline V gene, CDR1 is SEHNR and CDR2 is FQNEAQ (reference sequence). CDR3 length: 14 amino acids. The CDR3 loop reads CASSPSENTDTQYF. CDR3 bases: TGTGCCAGCAGCCCTAGCGAGAACACAGATACGCAGTATTTT.

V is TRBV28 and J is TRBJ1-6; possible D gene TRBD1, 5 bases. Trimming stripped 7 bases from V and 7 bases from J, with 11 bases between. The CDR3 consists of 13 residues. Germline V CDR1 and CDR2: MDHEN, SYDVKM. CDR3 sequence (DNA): TGTGCCAGCATAAGGGGCACCAATTCACCCCTCCACTTT. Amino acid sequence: CASIRGTNSPLHF.

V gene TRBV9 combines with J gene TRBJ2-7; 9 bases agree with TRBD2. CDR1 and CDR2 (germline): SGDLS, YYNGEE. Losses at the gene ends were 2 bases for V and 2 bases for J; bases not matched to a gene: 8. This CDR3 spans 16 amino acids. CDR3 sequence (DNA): TGTGCCAGCAGCGTGGAAGCGGGGGGAATACCCTACGAGCAGTACTTC. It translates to CASSVEAGGIPYEQYF.

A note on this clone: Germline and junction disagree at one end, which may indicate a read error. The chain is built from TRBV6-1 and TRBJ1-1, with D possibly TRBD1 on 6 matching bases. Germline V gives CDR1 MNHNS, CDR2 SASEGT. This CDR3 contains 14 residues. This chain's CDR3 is CASREAGENTEAFF. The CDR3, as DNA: TGTGCCAGCAGGGAAGCAGGGGAGAACACTGAAGCTTTCTTT.

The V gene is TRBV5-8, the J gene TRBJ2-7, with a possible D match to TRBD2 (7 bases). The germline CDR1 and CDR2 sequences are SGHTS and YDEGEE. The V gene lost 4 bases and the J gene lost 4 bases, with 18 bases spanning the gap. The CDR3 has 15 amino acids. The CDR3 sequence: CASSPGGGGEYEQYF. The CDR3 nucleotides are TGTGCCAGCAGCCCCGGGGGCGGGGGTGAATACGAGCAGTACTTC.

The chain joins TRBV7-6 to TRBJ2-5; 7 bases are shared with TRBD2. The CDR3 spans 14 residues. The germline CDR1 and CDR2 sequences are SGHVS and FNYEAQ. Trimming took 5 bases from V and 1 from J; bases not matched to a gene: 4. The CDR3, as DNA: TGTGCCAGCAGCCTATCGGGGGGCCAAGAGACCCAGTACTTC. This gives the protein CASSLSGGQETQYF. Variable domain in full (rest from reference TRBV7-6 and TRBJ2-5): GAGVSQSPRYKVTKRGQDVALRCDPISGHVSLYWYRQALGQGPEFLTYFNYEAQQDKSGLPNDRFSAERPEGSISTLTIQRTEQRDSAMYRCASSLSGGQETQYFGPGTRLLVL.

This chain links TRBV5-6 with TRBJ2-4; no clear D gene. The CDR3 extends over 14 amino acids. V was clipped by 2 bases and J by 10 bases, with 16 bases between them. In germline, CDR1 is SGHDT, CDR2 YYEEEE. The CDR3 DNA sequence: TGTGCCAGCAGCTTACTTGCAGGTCGAAAAATTCAGTACTTC. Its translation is CASSLLAGRKIQYF.

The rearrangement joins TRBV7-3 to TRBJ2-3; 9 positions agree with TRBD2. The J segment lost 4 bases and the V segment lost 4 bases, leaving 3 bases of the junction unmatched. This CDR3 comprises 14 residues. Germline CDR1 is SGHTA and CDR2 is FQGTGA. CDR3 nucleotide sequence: TGTGCCAGCAGCTCCCTAGCGGGGTCAGATACGCAGTATTTT. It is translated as CASSSLAGSDTQYF.

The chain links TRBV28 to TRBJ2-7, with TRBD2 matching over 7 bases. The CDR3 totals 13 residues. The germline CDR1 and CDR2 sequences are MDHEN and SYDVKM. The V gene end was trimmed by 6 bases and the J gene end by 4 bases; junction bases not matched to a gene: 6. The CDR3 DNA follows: TGTGCCAGCAGCTTTCGGGGGGATTACGAGCAGTACTTC. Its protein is CASSFRGDYEQYF.

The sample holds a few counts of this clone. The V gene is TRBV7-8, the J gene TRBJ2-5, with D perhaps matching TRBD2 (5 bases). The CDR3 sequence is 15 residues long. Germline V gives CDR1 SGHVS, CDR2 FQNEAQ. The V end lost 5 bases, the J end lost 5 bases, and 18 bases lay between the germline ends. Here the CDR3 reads CASSRLSGSVETQYF. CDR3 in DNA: TGTGCCAGCAGCCGCCTTTCGGGGAGTGTTGAGACCCAGTACTTC.

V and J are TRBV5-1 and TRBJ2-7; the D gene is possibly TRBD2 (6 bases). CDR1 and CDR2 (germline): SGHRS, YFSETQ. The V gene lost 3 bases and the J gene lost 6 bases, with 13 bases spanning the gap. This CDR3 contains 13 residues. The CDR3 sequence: CASSYGAGLEQYF. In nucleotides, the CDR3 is TGCGCCAGCAGCTATGGGGCGGGGCTCGAGCAGTACTTC.

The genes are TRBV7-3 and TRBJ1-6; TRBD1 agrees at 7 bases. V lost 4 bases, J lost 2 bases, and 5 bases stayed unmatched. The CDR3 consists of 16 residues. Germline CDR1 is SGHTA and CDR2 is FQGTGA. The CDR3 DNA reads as TGTGCCAGCAGCTCAGGACAGGCCGCCTATAATTCACCCCTCCACTTT. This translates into CASSSGQAAYNSPLHF. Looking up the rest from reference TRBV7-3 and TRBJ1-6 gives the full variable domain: GAGVSQTPSNKVTEKGKYVELRCDPISGHTALYWYRQSLGQGPEFLIYFQGTGAADDSGLPNDRFFAVRPEGSVSTLKIQRTERGDSAVYLCASSSGQAAYNSPLHFGNGTRLTVT.

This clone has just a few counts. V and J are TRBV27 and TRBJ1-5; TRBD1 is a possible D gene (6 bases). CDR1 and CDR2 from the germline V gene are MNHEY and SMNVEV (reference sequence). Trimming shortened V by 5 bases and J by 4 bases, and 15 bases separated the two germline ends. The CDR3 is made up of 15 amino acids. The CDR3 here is CASSPRGGSNQPQHF. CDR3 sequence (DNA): TGTGCCAGCAGTCCCAGAGGGGGTTCAAATCAGCCCCAGCATTTT.

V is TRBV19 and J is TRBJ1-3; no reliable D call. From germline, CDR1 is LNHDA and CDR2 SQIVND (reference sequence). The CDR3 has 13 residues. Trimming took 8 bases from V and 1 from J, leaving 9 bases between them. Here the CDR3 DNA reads TGTGCCAGTCGGGGAGGGTCTGGAAACACCATATATTTT. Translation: CASRGGSGNTIYF. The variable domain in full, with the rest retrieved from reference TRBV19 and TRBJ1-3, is DGGITQSPKYLFRKEGQNVTLSCEQNLNHDAMYWYRQDPGQGLRLIYYSQIVNDFQKGDIAEGYSVSREKKESFPLTVTSAQKNPTAFYLCASRGGSGNTIYFGEGSWLTVV.

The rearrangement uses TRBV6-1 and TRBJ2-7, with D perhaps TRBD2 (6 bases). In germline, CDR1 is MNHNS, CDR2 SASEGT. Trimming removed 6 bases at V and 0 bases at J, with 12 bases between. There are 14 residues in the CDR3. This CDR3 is CASSLEGFSYEQYF. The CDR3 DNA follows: TGTGCCAGCAGCCTGGAGGGATTCTCCTACGAGCAGTACTTC.

Here the CDR3 reads CASRHGSAGEQYF. The CDR3, as DNA: TGTGCCAGTCGTCACGGCAGCGCGGGCGAGCAGTACTTC. V and J are TRBV19 and TRBJ2-7, with a possible D match to TRBD2 (5 bases). With 8 bases removed from V and 6 bases from J, the gap between germline ends came to 17 bases. The CDR3 sequence is 13 residues long. Germline CDR1 LNHDA, CDR2 SQIVND (reference sequence).

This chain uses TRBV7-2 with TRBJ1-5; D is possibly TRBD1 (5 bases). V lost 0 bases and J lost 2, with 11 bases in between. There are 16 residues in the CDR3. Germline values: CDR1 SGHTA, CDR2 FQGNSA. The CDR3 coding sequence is TGTGCCAGCAGCTTAGCAGGGGATTGGCGCAATCAGCCCCAGCATTTT. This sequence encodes CASSLAGDWRNQPQHF. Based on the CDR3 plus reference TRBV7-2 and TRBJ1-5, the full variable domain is GAGVSQSPSNKVTEKGKDVELRCDPISGHTALYWYRQSLGQGLEFLIYFQGNSAPDKSGLPSDRFSAERTGGSVSTLTIQRTQQEDSAVYLCASSLAGDWRNQPQHFGDGTRLSIL.

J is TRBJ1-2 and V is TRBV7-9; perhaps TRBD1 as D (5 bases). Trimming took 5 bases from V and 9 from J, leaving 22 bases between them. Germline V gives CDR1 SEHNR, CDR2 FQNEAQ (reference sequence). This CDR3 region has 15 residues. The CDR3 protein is CASSNDWRQRARYTF. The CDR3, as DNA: TGTGCCAGCAGCAACGACTGGAGACAGCGAGCACGCTACACCTTC.

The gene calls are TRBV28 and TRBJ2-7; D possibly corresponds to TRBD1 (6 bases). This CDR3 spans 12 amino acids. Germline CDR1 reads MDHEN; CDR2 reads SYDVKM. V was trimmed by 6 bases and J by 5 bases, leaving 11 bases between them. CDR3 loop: CASSRGRNEQYF. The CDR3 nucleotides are TGTGCCAGCAGCAGGGGAAGGAACGAGCAGTACTTC.